This T cell receptor beta chain was identified in a study of blood T cells in healthy people across ages. This clonotype was counted a single time. Each donor was a healthy Caucasian individual from Russia, aged about 6 to 95. The use of a sample-barcoded 5' primer and a J-beta primer mix characterized a second PCR of roughly 7 to 11 cycles. TCRdb used MiXCR to reprocess the 5' RACE reads, holding one entry per CDR3 protein. This table has approximately 690,000 distinct CDR3 sequences, roughly 43% appearing once. The CDR3 contains 14 residues. Germline V gene data show CDR1 as SGHTA and CDR2 as FQGNSA. V was clipped by 1 base and J by 2 bases, with 8 bases between them.

The chain is built from TRBV7-2 and TRBJ2-5; no reliable D call. The specimen sequenced was blood. The sequence came from a man older than 75 in good health. The CDR3, as DNA: TGTGCCAGCAGCTTAGTGACTGAACAAGAGACCCAGTACTTC. Protein: CASSLVTEQETQYF.